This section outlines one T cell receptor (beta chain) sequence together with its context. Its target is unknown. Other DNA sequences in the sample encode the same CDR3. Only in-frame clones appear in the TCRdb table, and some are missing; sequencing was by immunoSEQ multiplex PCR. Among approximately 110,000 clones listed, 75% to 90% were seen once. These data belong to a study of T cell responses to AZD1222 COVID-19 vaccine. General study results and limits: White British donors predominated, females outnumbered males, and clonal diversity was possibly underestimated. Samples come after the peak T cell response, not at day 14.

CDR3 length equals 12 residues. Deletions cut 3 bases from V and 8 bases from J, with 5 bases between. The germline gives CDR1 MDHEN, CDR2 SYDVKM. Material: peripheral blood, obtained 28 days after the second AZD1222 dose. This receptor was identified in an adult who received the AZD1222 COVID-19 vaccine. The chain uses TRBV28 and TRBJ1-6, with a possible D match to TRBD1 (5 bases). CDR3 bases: TGTGCCAGCAGTTTCAGGGATTCACCCCTCCACTTT. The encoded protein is CASSFRDSPLHF.